This TCR beta chain was obtained from a study of T cells in Graves' hyperthyroidism and ophthalmopathy. The overall study: Blood from the periphery was taken at initial diagnosis, before any treatment.

From RNA transcripts, TCR beta CDR3 regions were amplified. Researchers ran a first-round RT-PCR on the TCR CDR3 using the HTBI primer set. TCRdb re-called the multiplex PCR reads with MiXCR, one entry per CDR3 protein. The sample contains 450,000 to 600,000 distinct CDR3 sequences, 13% to 15% of which appear only once. This clonotype was detected ten times or more. Hyperthyroidism was newly diagnosed in patients aged 18 to 65 (duration under 2 months). Patients showing uncontrolled infection, other autoimmune disease, pregnancy or lactation were ineligible. It was 10 ml of fresh peripheral blood that supplied the PBMCs. Trimming at V came to 7 bases and at J to 2 bases, leaving 14 bases not matched to a gene. CDR3 length: 17 amino acids. Germline assignment: CDR1 LGHDT and CDR2 YNNKEL (reference sequence).

The specimen was blood. The clonotype was recovered from a woman in her thirties or forties with Graves' hyperthyroidism. The chain uses TRBV3-1 and TRBJ1-3; the match to TRBD1 covers 7 bases. The DNA for the CDR3 is TGTGCCAGCACTCGAAACCTTCTGGACAGGACTGGAAACACCATATATTTT. Protein: CASTRNLLDRTGNTIYF.